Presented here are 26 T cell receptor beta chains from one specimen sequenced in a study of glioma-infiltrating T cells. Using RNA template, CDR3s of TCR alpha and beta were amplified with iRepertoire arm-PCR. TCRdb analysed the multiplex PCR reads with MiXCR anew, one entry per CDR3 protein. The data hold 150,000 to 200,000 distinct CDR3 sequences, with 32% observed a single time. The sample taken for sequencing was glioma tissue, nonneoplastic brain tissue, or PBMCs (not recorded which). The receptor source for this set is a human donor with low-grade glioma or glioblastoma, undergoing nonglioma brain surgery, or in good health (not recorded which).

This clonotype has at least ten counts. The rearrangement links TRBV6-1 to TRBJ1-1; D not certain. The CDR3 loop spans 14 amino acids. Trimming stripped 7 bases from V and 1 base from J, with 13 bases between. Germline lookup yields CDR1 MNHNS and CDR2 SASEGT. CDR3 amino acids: CASTQGTQNTEAFF. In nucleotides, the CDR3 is TGTGCCAGCACTCAAGGCACCCAGAACACTGAAGCTTTCTTT.

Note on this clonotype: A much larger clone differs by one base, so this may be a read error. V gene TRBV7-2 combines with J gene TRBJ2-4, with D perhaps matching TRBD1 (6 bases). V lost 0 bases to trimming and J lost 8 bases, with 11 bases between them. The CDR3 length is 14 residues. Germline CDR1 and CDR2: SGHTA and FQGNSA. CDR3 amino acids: CASSLAPGTYIQYF. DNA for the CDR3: TGTGCCAGCAGCTTAGCTCCAGGGACATACATTCAGTACTTC.

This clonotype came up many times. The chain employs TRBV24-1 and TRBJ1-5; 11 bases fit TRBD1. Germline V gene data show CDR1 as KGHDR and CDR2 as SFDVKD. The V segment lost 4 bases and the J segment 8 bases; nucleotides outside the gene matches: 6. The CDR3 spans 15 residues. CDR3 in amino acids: CATSERTGGTEPQHF. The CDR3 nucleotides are TGTGCCACCAGTGAGCGGACAGGGGGCACGGAGCCCCAGCATTTT.

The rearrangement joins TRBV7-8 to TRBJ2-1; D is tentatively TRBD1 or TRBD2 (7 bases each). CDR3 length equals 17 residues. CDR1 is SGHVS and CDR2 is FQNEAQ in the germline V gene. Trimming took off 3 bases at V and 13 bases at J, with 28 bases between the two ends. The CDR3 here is CASSLMWGGGVGETQFF. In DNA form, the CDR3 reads TGTGCCAGCAGCTTGATGTGGGGAGGGGGCGTCGGAGAGACCCAGTTCTTC.

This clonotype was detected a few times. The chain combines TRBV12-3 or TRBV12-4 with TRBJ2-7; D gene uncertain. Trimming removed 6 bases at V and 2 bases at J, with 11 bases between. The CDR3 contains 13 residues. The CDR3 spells CASSSPPTYEQYF. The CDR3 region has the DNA TGTGCCAGCAGCAGCCCTCCCACCTACGAGCAGTACTTC.

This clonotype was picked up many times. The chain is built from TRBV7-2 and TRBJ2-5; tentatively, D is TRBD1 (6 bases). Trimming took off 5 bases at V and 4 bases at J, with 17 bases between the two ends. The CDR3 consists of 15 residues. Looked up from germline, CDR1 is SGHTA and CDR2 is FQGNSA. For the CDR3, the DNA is TGTGCCAGCAGCCTACAGGGTACGCGCCCAGAGACCCAGTACTTC. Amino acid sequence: CASSLQGTRPETQYF.

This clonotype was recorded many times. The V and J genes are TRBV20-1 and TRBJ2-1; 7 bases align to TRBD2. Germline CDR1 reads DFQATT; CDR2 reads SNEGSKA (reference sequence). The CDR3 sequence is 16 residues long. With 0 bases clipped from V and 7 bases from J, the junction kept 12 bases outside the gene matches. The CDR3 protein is CSARDLGEGSGNEQFF. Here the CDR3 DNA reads TGCAGTGCTAGAGATTTAGGGGAGGGGTCCGGAAATGAGCAGTTCTTC.

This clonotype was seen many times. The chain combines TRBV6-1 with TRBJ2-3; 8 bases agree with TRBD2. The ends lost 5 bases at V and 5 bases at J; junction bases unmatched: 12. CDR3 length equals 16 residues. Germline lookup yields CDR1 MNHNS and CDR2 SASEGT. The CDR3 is CASSRTSLLEGDTQYF. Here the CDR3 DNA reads TGTGCCAGCAGTCGGACTAGCCTTCTCGAGGGAGATACGCAGTATTTT.

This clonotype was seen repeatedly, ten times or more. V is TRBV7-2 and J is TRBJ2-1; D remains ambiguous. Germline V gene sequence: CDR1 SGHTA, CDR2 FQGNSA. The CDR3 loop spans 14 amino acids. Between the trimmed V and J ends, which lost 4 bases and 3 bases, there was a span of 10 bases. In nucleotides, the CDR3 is TGTGCCAGCAGCTCCCAGAGTAGCTACAATGAGCAGTTCTTC. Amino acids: CASSSQSSYNEQFF.

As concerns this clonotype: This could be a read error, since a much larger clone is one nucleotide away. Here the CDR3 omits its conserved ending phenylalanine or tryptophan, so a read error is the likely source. Here the CDR3 DNA reads TGTGCCAGCAGTAAAGCGGGACACCAAGAGACCCAGTACCTC. Its protein is CASSKAGHQETQYL. This sequence joins TRBV7-2 and TRBJ2-5, with 7 bases that match TRBD2. The germline V gene encodes CDR1 SGHTA and CDR2 FQGNSA. CDR3 size: 14 residues. J was trimmed by 0 bases and V by 6 bases; bases with no gene match: 4.

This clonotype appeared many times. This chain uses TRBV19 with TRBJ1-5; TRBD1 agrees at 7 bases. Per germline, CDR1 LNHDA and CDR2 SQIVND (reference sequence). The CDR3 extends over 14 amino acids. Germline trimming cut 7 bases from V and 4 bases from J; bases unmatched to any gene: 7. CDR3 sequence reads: CASKVGQPNQPQHF. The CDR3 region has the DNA TGTGCCAGTAAGGTGGGACAGCCAAATCAGCCCCAGCATTTT.

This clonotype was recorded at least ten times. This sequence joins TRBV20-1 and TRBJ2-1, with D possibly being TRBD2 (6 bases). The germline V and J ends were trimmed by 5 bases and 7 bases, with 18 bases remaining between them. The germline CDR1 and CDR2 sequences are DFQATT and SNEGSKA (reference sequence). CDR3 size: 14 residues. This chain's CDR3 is CSAVSGPVRNEQFF. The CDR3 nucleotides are TGCAGTGCTGTTAGCGGACCCGTGAGGAATGAGCAGTTCTTC.

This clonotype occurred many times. CDR3 residues: CASGGASTGNEQFF. CDR3 nucleotide sequence: TGTGCCAGCGGGGGTGCTAGCACGGGCAATGAGCAGTTCTTC. The rearrangement links TRBV11-3 to TRBJ2-1; either TRBD1 or TRBD2 may supply D (5 bases each). Germline V lookup: CDR1 SGHNT, CDR2 YENEEA. V lost 8 bases, J lost 6 bases, and 17 bases lay in between. The CDR3 extends over 14 amino acids.

DNA for the CDR3: TGTGCCCGACGTGATCCGGCGGGGACAGATACGCAGTATTTT. It yields the protein CARRDPAGTDTQYF. V gene TRBV30 combines with J gene TRBJ2-3, with D maybe TRBD2 (6 bases). CDR1 and CDR2 from the germline V gene are GTSNPN and SVGIG (reference sequence). The V gene lost 8 bases and the J gene lost 3 bases, with 18 bases spanning the gap. The CDR3 runs to 14 residues.

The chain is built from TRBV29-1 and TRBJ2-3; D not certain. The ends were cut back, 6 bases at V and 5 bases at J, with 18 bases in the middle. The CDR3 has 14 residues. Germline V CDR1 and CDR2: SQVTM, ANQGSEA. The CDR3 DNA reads TGCAGCGTCGTCTTGACGGGCGTGGGAGATACGCAGTATTTT. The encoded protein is CSVVLTGVGDTQYF.

CDR3 region: CSVAFGDEQYF. The CDR3 DNA is TGCAGCGTCGCTTTTGGCGATGAGCAGTACTTC. The chain uses TRBV29-1 and TRBJ2-5; no definite D call. The V gene's germline CDR1 is SQVTM and CDR2 ANQGSEA. The CDR3 is 11 residues long. Trimming took 6 bases from V and 11 from J, leaving 16 bases between them.

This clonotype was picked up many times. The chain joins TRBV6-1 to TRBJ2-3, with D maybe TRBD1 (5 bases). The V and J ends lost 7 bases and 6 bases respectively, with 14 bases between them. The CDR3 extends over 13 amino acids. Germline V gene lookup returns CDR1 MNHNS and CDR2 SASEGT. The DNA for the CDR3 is TGTGCCAGCATGGGGCCCGGTGTGGATACGCAGTATTTT. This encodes CASMGPGVDTQYF.

The CDR3 DNA reads as TGTGCCACCATGGCGGGACTAGCGTGTACGAACACCGGGGAGCTGTTTTTT. It translates to CATMAGLACTNTGELFF. The V and J genes are TRBV12-3 or TRBV12-4 and TRBJ2-2; 10 positions agree with TRBD2. This CDR3 has 17 amino acids. V lost 10 bases and J lost 0; bases outside the gene matches: 11.

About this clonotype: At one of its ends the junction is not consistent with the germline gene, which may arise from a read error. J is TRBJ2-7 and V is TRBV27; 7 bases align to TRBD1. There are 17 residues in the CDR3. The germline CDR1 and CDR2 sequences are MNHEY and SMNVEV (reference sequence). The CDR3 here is CASSGGWDRPSFSEKYF. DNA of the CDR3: TGTGCCAGCAGTGGGGGATGGGACAGACCAAGTTTCTCCGAGAAGTACTTC.

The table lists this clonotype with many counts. In nucleotides, the CDR3 is TGTGCCAGCAGCTTGGTTAGGGGCCGGCGGGACACTGAAGCTTTCTTT. This codes for CASSLVRGRRDTEAFF. This chain links TRBV5-4 with TRBJ1-1; maybe TRBD1 (5 bases). The CDR3 covers 16 residues. Germline CDR1 and CDR2: SGHNT and YYREEE (reference sequence). V was clipped by 0 bases and J by 3 bases, with 15 bases between them.

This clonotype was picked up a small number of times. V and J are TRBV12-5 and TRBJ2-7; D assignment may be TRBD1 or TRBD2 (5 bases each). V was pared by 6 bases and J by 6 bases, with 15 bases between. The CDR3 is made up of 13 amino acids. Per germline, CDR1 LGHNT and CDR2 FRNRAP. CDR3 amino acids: CASGPGTFREQYF. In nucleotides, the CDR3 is TGTGCTAGTGGGCCCGGGACGTTCCGCGAGCAGTACTTC.

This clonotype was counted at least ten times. The CDR3 DNA reads as TGTGCCAGCAGTCAAGGGACTAGCGGGACCACAGATACGCAGTATTTT. Its protein product is CASSQGTSGTTDTQYF. V usage is TRBV27 and J usage is TRBJ2-3; 13 nucleotides align to TRBD2. Per germline, CDR1 MNHEY and CDR2 SMNVEV (reference sequence). With V trimmed by 5 bases and J by 2 bases, 4 bases remained unmatched. The CDR3 consists of 16 residues.

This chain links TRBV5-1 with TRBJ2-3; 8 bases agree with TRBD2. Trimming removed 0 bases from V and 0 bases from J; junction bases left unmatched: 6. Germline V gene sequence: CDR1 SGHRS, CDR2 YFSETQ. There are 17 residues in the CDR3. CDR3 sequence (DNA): TGCGCCAGCAGCTTGGCCTGGGCTAGCGGGAGCACAGATACGCAGTATTTT. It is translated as CASSLAWASGSTDTQYF.

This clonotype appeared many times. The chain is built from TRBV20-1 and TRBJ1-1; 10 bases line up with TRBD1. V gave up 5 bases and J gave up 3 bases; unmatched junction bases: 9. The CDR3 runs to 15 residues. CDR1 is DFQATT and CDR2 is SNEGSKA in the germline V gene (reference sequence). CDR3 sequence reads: CSAYGFGQGDTEAFF. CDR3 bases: TGCAGTGCTTATGGATTCGGACAGGGGGACACTGAAGCTTTCTTT.

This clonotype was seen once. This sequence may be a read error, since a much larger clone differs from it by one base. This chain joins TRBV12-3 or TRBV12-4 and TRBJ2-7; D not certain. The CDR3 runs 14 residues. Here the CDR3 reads CSSSRPGSPHEQYF. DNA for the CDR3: TGTTCCAGCAGCCGCCCAGGTTCGCCCCACGAGCAGTACTTC.

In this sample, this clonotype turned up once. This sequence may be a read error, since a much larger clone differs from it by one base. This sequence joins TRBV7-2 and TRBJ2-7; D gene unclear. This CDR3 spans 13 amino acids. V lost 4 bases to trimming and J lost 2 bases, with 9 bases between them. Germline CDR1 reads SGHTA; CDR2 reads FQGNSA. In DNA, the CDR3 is TGTGCCAGCAGCTCGATACACACCTACGAGCAGTACTTC. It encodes CASSSIHTYEQYF.